These T cell receptor beta chains were read from a single sample in a study of cytomegalovirus exposure and HLA in healthy donors. Some clones are missing from TCRdb's copy, which holds only in-frame ones; the method was immunoSEQ multiplex PCR. The sample lists approximately 180,000 clones, about 82% occurring once. The sequenced sample was PBMCs. The receptors were gathered from a young woman in good health and CMV-seronegative. Both conserved end residues are part of each CDR3. The D gene is left open where the match is weak. Clone size appears in some rows only: once, few, many, or a class for an expanded clone.

abundance	v_gene	j_gene	len	d_gene	CDR3nt	CDR3aa
few	TRBV28	TRBJ1-1	14	NA	TGTGCCAGCAGTTTAAGGAGAGAACGGTCTGAAGCTTTCTTT	CASSLRRERSEAFF
few	TRBV10-2	TRBJ2-7	13	TRBD1	TGCGCCAGCAAAGGGGACAGCTCCTACGAGCAGTACTTC	CASKGDSSYEQYF
once	TRBV5-8	TRBJ2-5	16	TRBD2	TGTGCCAGCAGCTTGGTCCCAGCGGGAGCGTGGGAGACCCAGTACTTC	CASSLVPAGAWETQYF
NA	TRBV30	TRBJ2-3	15	TRBD1	TGTGCCTGGAGTGGGGGACAGACTAGCACAGATACGCAGTATTTT	CAWSGGQTSTDTQYF
NA	TRBV7-7	TRBJ2-1	12	NA	TGTGCCAGCAGCTCAACCGGGACAGAGCAGTTCTTC	CASSSTGTEQFF
once	TRBV9	TRBJ2-7	13	NA	TGTGCCAGCAGCGAGCATCGCGTCTACGAGCAGTACTTC	CASSEHRVYEQYF
NA	TRBV9	TRBJ2-2	15	TRBD2	TGTGCCAGCAGCGTAAGCGGGGGGGCCGGCGGGGAGCTGTTTTTT	CASSVSGGAGGELFF
few	TRBV4-1	TRBJ2-5	13	NA	TGCGCCAGCAGCCGGACAGCCCAAGAGACCCAGTACTTC	CASSRTAQETQYF
NA	TRBV2	TRBJ1-3	14	NA	TGTGCCAGCCAGCCAACGGGCTCTGGAAACACCATATATTTT	CASQPTGSGNTIYF
NA	TRBV5-1	TRBJ2-7	13	NA	TGCGCCAGCAGCGTAATGACAGCCGGGGAGCAGTACTTC	CASSVMTAGEQYF
NA	TRBV27	TRBJ1-1	14	NA	TGTGCCAGCAGTTATCTGGGCATGAACACTGAAGCTTTCTTT	CASSYLGMNTEAFF
NA	TRBV4-1	TRBJ2-7	15	TRBD1	TGCGCCAGCAGCCAAGGAGGACAGGAACCCTACGAGCAGTACTTC	CASSQGGQEPYEQYF
NA	TRBV6-4	TRBJ2-3	14	TRBD2	TGTGCCAGCAGTAGCGGGGGGCTCACAGATACGCAGTATTTT	CASSSGGLTDTQYF
NA	TRBV9	TRBJ2-1	15	TRBD2	TGTGCCAGCAGCGTAGTTAGCGGGGGGGCCCGGGAGCAGTTCTTC	CASSVVSGGAREQFF
NA	TRBV19	TRBJ1-5	16	TRBD1	TGTGCCAGTAGTGCGACAGGGCAGGGGGTCAATCAGCCCCAGCATTTT	CASSATGQGVNQPQHF
NA	TRBV6-6	TRBJ1-2	14	TRBD1	TGTGCCACCCAGCTTGGACAGGGTCGTTATGGCTACACCTTC	CATQLGQGRYGYTF
once	TRBV6-5	TRBJ2-7	14	NA	TGTGCCAGCAGTTACAGGGGTGCTTCTTACGAGCAGTACTTC	CASSYRGASYEQYF
NA	TRBV18	TRBJ1-2	14	NA	TGTGCCAGCTCCCCCAAGGGGCGGAACTATGGCTACACCTTC	CASSPKGRNYGYTF
few	TRBV25-1	TRBJ1-1	12	NA	TGTGCCAGCGGGTACAGGGACACTGAAGCTTTCTTT	CASGYRDTEAFF
NA	TRBV5-1	TRBJ1-1	15	NA	TGCGCCAGCAGCACTTCCGGCGTCGAGGACACTGAAGCTTTCTTT	CASSTSGVEDTEAFF
NA	TRBV4-2	TRBJ1-4	14	NA	TGTGCCAGCAGCCATGGGGGGGATAATGAAAAACTGTTTTTT	CASSHGGDNEKLFF
NA	TRBV7-3	TRBJ1-1	17	TRBD1	TGTGCCAGCAGGCCAAGGGACAGGGAGGAGAGACACGCTGAAGCTTTCTTT	CASRPRDREERHAEAFF
NA	TRBV6-5	TRBJ2-2	15	TRBD1	TGTGCCAGCAGCTCCGGGACAGGGGTCGCCGGGGAGCTGTTTTTT	CASSSGTGVAGELFF
NA	TRBV5-6	TRBJ1-3	15	NA	TGTGCCAGCAGCTTGGGACAGCTCTCTGGAAACACCATATATTTT	CASSLGQLSGNTIYF
NA	TRBV6-5	TRBJ1-2	13	NA	TGTGCCAGCAGTTCCCTAGGGGCCTATGGCTACACCTTC	CASSSLGAYGYTF
NA	TRBV5-1	TRBJ1-2	16	TRBD1	TGCGCCAGCAGCATGGGGACAGAGATTGCTAACTATGGCTACACCTTC	CASSMGTEIANYGYTF
NA	TRBV6-1	TRBJ1-1	15	NA	TGTGCCAGCAGTGAAGCAGCAGGGGCGCGAGCTGAAGCTTTCTTT	CASSEAAGARAEAFF
NA	TRBV30	TRBJ1-1	13	TRBD1	TGTGCCTGGAGCCCGACAGGGTACACTGAAGCTTTCTTT	CAWSPTGYTEAFF
NA	TRBV6-1	TRBJ1-2	14	TRBD1	TGTGCCAGCAGGCACAGGGGGGTTAACTATGGCTACACCTTC	CASRHRGVNYGYTF
NA	TRBV7-8	TRBJ1-5	16	NA	TGTGCCAGCAGTCCGAACGGACTGACGGAGAGGCAGCCCCAGCATTTT	CASSPNGLTERQPQHF
few	TRBV6-1	TRBJ2-6	15	NA	TGTGCCAGCAGTGAAGGGGGCACTGGGGCCAACGTCCTGACTTTC	CASSEGGTGANVLTF
NA	TRBV28	TRBJ1-2	14	NA	TGTGCCAGCAGATTCCCGGGACTCGGGGCCGGCTACACCTTC	CASRFPGLGAGYTF
NA	TRBV5-1	TRBJ1-3	16	NA	TGCGCCAGCAGCTTATTATTCAGGGGATCGGGAAACACCATATATTTT	CASSLLFRGSGNTIYF
NA	TRBV5-4	TRBJ2-3	14	NA	TGTGCCAGCAGCTTGGTGGGCGTCGTGGATACGCAGTATTTT	CASSLVGVVDTQYF
NA	TRBV2	TRBJ2-3	15	TRBD2	TGTGCCAGCAGTGGGACTAGCGGGGTCGCAGATACGCAGTATTTT	CASSGTSGVADTQYF
NA	TRBV7-9	TRBJ1-2	15	NA	TGTGCCAGCAGCTTAGCACAGGGTTCAGGTGATGGCTACACCTTC	CASSLAQGSGDGYTF
NA	TRBV29-1	TRBJ2-5	13	NA	TGCAGCGTTCGGTGGGCGTTTCAAGAGACCCAGTACTTC	CSVRWAFQETQYF